These T cell receptor beta chains were read from a single sample in a study of T cell repertoires in cytomegalovirus infection. MiXCR was run by TCRdb on the reads, yielding one entry per CDR3 protein. Among some 300,000 distinct CDR3 sequences listed, 9.6% were seen once. Sequenced material: PBMCs. These TCRs come from a human donor in good health (CMV status not recorded). Some clones in this sample may be carry-over from other donors' samples. Each CDR3 is given with its conserved first and last residue. The order of the fields is clone size, J gene, V gene, D gene, CDR3 protein, CDR3 DNA. D genes are given only for firm matches. A clone size is listed for some rows: how often the clone was seen (once, few, many), or a class if it is expanded.

>many|TRBJ2-3|TRBV7-2|.
CASSLALVRTDTQYF
TGTGCCAGCAGCTTAGCGCTAGTGAGGACAGATACGCAGTATTTT
>.|TRBJ2-2|TRBV5-8|.
CASSPGLKGNTGELFF
TGTGCCAGCAGCCCTGGCCTTAAGGGGAACACCGGGGAGCTGTTTTTT
>many|TRBJ2-5|TRBV7-2|.
CASSLVGGAGGETQYF
TGTGCCAGCAGCTTAGTTGGCGGGGCCGGTGGAGAGACCCAGTACTTC
>many|TRBJ2-2|TRBV24-1|.
CATSDFGDSNTGELFF
TGTGCCACCAGTGATTTTGGGGACTCTAACACCGGGGAGCTGTTTTTT
>many|TRBJ1-2|TRBV6-6|TRBD1
CASSLPSGTGDAGYTF
TGTGCCAGCAGCCTCCCATCCGGGACAGGGGATGCGGGCTACACCTTC
>.|TRBJ2-7|TRBV5-5|TRBD1
CASNDRGPSSYEQYF
TGTGCCAGCAACGACAGGGGTCCAAGTTCCTACGAGCAGTACTTC
>many|TRBJ1-2|TRBV2|TRBD1
CASSGQGTEYGYTF
TGTGCCAGCAGCGGACAGGGGACGGAGTATGGCTACACCTTC
>.|TRBJ1-6|TRBV28|.
CASRRPNSPLHF
TGTGCCAGCAGAAGACCCAATTCACCCCTCCACTTT
>many|TRBJ2-2|TRBV7-9|.
CASNLKTGVGTGELFF
TGTGCCAGCAACTTAAAGACAGGAGTCGGGACCGGGGAGCTGTTTTTT
>many|TRBJ2-5|TRBV7-9|.
CASSPEGVQRMETQYF
TGTGCCAGCAGCCCCGAGGGGGTGCAGCGCATGGAGACCCAGTACTTC
>.|TRBJ2-5|TRBV29-1|.
CSVEGRGWQETQYF
TGCAGCGTTGAGGGCAGGGGCTGGCAGGAGACCCAGTACTTC
>many|TRBJ1-5|TRBV20-1|.
CSARDINQPQHF
TGCAGTGCTAGAGATATCAATCAGCCCCAGCATTTT